Following are 31 T cell receptor beta chains from one sample sequenced in a study of glioma-infiltrating T cells. Amplification of TCR alpha and beta CDR3 regions from RNA used iRepertoire nested multiplex PCR. In TCRdb, the multiplex PCR reads were re-called with MiXCR into one record per CDR3 protein. The sample includes approximately 120,000 distinct CDR3 sequences, roughly 23% of them seen just once. Sequenced material: glioma tissue, nonneoplastic brain tissue, or PBMCs (not recorded which). The receptors were sampled from a human donor with low-grade glioma or glioblastoma, undergoing nonglioma brain surgery, or in good health (not recorded which).

This clonotype occurred a few times. This chain links TRBV4-3 with TRBJ2-7; D unresolved. Germline V gene data show CDR1 as LGHNA and CDR2 as YSLEER. This CDR3 has 20 amino acids. Between the trimmed V and J ends, which lost 0 bases and 2 bases, there was a span of 26 bases. The DNA for the CDR3 is TGCGCCAGCAGCCAAGATGGAACGGGCACCCTTTTCCCCGACACCTACGAGCAGTACTTC. Translated, it gives CASSQDGTGTLFPDTYEQYF.

This clonotype was recorded many times. DNA for the CDR3: TGTGCCAGCAGCCAATGGGATACGCAGTATTTT. Translated, it gives CASSQWDTQYF. This rearrangement joins TRBV6-1 to TRBJ2-3; D unclear. With 6 bases removed from V and 6 bases from J, the gap between germline ends came to 7 bases. This CDR3 comprises 11 residues. Germline V gene sequence: CDR1 MNHNS, CDR2 SASEGT.

This clonotype was counted at least ten times. This chain links TRBV7-9 with TRBJ2-7, with 9 bases lining up with TRBD2. The CDR3 contains 16 residues. J gave up 2 bases and V 5 bases, and 10 bases lay outside the gene matches. In germline, CDR1 is SEHNR, CDR2 FQNEAQ (reference sequence). CDR3 region: CASSPSRTSVTYEQYF. The CDR3 region has the DNA TGTGCCAGCAGCCCCTCCAGGACTAGCGTTACCTACGAGCAGTACTTC.

This clonotype was counted between two and nine times. The V call is TRBV5-5, the J call TRBJ1-1; D not resolved. The CDR3 is 13 amino acids. CDR1 is SGHKS, CDR2 YYEKEE, per germline (reference sequence). V dropped 1 base and J dropped 1 base, with 5 bases sitting between them. CDR3 sequence reads: CASSLPQNTEAFF. DNA for the CDR3: TGTGCCAGCAGCTTGCCCCAGAACACTGAAGCTTTCTTT.

As regards this clonotype: A much larger clone lies a single base off, so this may be a read error. The rearrangement joins TRBV12-3 or TRBV12-4 to TRBJ1-1; D is undetermined. The CDR3 has 14 residues. Trimming took off 2 bases at V and 1 base at J, with 8 bases between the two ends. CDR3 loop: CASSLTRKNTEAFF. CDR3 nucleotide sequence: TGTGCCAGCAGTTTAACAAGGAAGAACACTGAAGCTTTCTTT.

This clonotype was observed at least ten times. The chain is built from TRBV5-1 and TRBJ2-7; no clear D. CDR1 SGHRS and CDR2 YFSETQ come from the germline V gene. The ends were cut back, 0 bases at V and 5 bases at J, with 9 bases in the middle. The CDR3 contains 13 residues. As DNA, the CDR3 is TGCGCCAGCAGCTTGGTTCAGTATAACGAGCAGTACTTC. As protein: CASSLVQYNEQYF.

Comments on this clonotype: At one boundary the junction diverges from the germline segment, which might be a read error. The chain joins TRBV10-3 to TRBJ2-1, with D possibly TRBD1 on 6 matching bases. In germline, CDR1 is ENHRY, CDR2 SYGVKD. CDR3 size: 17 residues. The CDR3 reads CAISESRGGGSYNEQLF. DNA of the CDR3: TGTGCCATCAGTGAGTCGAGAGGGGGTGGCTCCTACAATGAGCAGCTCTTC.

At least ten counts were recorded for this clonotype. The CDR3, as DNA: TGTGCCAGCAGTCAAGTGGGGCGCGCAGATACGCAGTATTTT. Translation gives CASSQVGRADTQYF. The chain joins TRBV12-3 or TRBV12-4 to TRBJ2-3; D might be TRBD1 (5 bases). V was cut by 5 bases and J by 4 bases, with 13 bases left in between. This CDR3 is 14 amino acids long.

This clonotype came up many times. The V call is TRBV10-3, the J call TRBJ2-1, with a weak D call TRBD2 (6 bases). With 0 bases removed from V and 2 bases from J, the gap between germline ends came to 8 bases. The germline V gene encodes CDR1 ENHRY and CDR2 SYGVKD. The CDR3 length is 15 residues. CDR3 bases: TGTGCCATCAGTGAGTCGGGCGGGACCTACAATGAGCAGTTCTTC. This translates into CAISESGGTYNEQFF.

This clonotype was picked up many times. The chain recombines TRBV19 with TRBJ2-2; TRBD1 might be the D (6 bases). The V end lost 3 bases, the J end lost 4 bases, and 12 bases lay between the germline ends. This CDR3 is 15 amino acids long. The V gene's germline CDR1 is LNHDA and CDR2 SQIVND (reference sequence). The CDR3 DNA is TGTGCCAGTAGTATGAGGGGGTTGGGCACCGGGGAGCTGTTTTTT. Its protein is CASSMRGLGTGELFF.

This clonotype was counted a few times. The chain couples TRBV29-1 to TRBJ2-1; D tentatively reads TRBD1 or TRBD2 (6 bases each). Looked up from germline, CDR1 is SQVTM and CDR2 is ANQGSEA. The CDR3 runs 15 residues. V was cut by 7 bases and J by 5 bases, with 21 bases left in between. The CDR3: CSAPRGEHLDNEQFF. The CDR3 DNA reads as TGCAGCGCTCCGAGGGGGGAACACCTAGACAATGAGCAGTTCTTC.

For this clonotype: Being one base from a much bigger clone, this may be a read error. The chain carries TRBV19 and TRBJ2-3; no reliable D call. Germline lookup yields CDR1 LNHDA and CDR2 SQIVND (reference sequence). Trimming pared 5 bases from V and 6 bases from J, leaving 12 bases between. The CDR3 runs 13 residues. The CDR3 DNA reads TGTGCCAGTAGTTCCGGGTCCGGGGATACGCAGTATTTT. This encodes CASSSGSGDTQYF. The whole variable domain, remainder taken from reference TRBV19 and TRBJ2-3, is DGGITQSPKYLFRKEGQNVTLSCEQNLNHDAMYWYRQDPGQGLRLIYYSQIVNDFQKGDIAEGYSVSREKKESFPLTVTSAQKNPTAFYLCASSSGSGDTQYFGPGTRLTVL.

This clonotype was recorded many times. The CDR3 loop is CASRNTGELFF. The CDR3 region has the DNA TGTGCCAGCAGGAACACCGGGGAGCTGTTTTTT. This rearrangement joins TRBV12-3 or TRBV12-4 to TRBJ2-2; D call uncertain. This CDR3 comprises 11 residues. V lost 6 bases and J lost 1, with 0 bases in between.

This rearrangement joins TRBV6-4 to TRBJ2-3; 9 nucleotides agree with TRBD2. Germline CDR1 is MRHNA and CDR2 is SNTAGT. J was trimmed by 4 bases and V by 6 bases; bases with no gene match: 8. The CDR3 is made up of 15 amino acids. In DNA form, the CDR3 reads TGTGCCAGCAGAGCAGCAGCGGGAGGTTCAGATACGCAGTATTTT. Its translation: CASRAAAGGSDTQYF.

This clonotype was counted ten times or more. The CDR3 sequence is CAISDPGTGGNEQYF. CDR3 DNA: TGTGCCATCAGTGATCCCGGGACAGGAGGCAACGAGCAGTACTTC. The chain couples TRBV10-3 to TRBJ2-7; 8 nucleotides line up with TRBD1. Trimming removed 3 bases from V and 5 bases from J; junction bases left unmatched: 9. This CDR3 contains 15 residues. The V gene's germline CDR1 is ENHRY and CDR2 SYGVKD.

The J gene is TRBJ2-7, the V gene TRBV3-1; a possible D gene is TRBD1 (5 bases). There are 14 residues in the CDR3. With 3 bases removed from V and 3 bases from J, the gap between germline ends came to 12 bases. Looked up from germline, CDR1 is LGHDT and CDR2 is YNNKEL (reference sequence). The CDR3 spells CASSQSRGGYEQYF. The CDR3 nucleotides are TGTGCCAGCAGCCAGTCAAGGGGTGGCTACGAGCAGTACTTC.

This clonotype was counted ten times or more. This chain links TRBV20-1 with TRBJ2-7; no clear D. Germline values: CDR1 DFQATT, CDR2 SNEGSKA (reference sequence). The germline V and J ends were trimmed by 6 bases and 3 bases, with 9 bases remaining between them. The length of the CDR3 is 11 residues. CDR3 amino acids: CSAGSNYEQYF. The DNA of the CDR3 is TGCAGTGCGGGCTCCAACTACGAGCAGTACTTC.

This clonotype was observed a single time. The genes are TRBV3-1 and TRBJ2-3; the D is unclear. CDR3 length equals 14 residues. Deletions cut 1 base from V and 11 bases from J, with 16 bases between. CDR1 is LGHDT and CDR2 is YNNKEL in the germline V gene (reference sequence). CDR3 bases: TGTGCCAGCAGCCAAGGCGCCGGGCTGGAAAAGCAGTATTTT. Its translation is CASSQGAGLEKQYF.

A word on this clonotype: A read error may be the cause here, since a much bigger clone is one base away. V is TRBV7-2 and J is TRBJ1-6; D may be TRBD1 (5 bases). V was shortened by 3 bases and J by 7 bases, with 13 bases between the two germline ends. Looked up from germline, CDR1 is SGHTA and CDR2 is FQGNSA. The CDR3 covers 15 residues. For the CDR3, the DNA is TGTGCCAGCAGCTTTACGTTCAGGGAGAATTCACCCCTCCACTTT. Encoded protein: CASSFTFRENSPLHF.

About this clonotype: A much larger clonotype is one base distant, so this may be a read error. CDR3 nucleotide sequence: TGTGCCAGCTCATTCGGACACAAAGATACGCAGTATTTT. Its protein product is CASSFGHKDTQYF. The chain is built from TRBV18 and TRBJ2-3; a possible D gene is TRBD1 (5 bases). This CDR3 contains 13 residues. In germline, CDR1 is KGHSH, CDR2 LQKENI. The V end was cut by 5 bases, the J end by 5 bases, with 11 bases between.

The chain employs TRBV11-1 and TRBJ2-6; D is possibly TRBD1 (6 bases). Per the germline V gene, CDR1 is SGHAT and CDR2 is FQDESV (reference sequence). Trimming stripped 5 bases from V and 5 bases from J, with 13 bases between. The CDR3 is 15 amino acids. This chain's CDR3 is CASSGTTLRANVLTF. The CDR3 DNA sequence: TGTGCCAGCAGCGGGACAACTCTAAGGGCCAACGTCCTGACTTTC.

A single count supports this clonotype. A much bigger clone sits one base away, suggesting this may be a read error. This rearrangement joins TRBV7-8 to TRBJ1-5, with a tentative D call TRBD1 (6 bases). V shed 5 bases and J shed 2 bases, with 16 bases lying between them. Germline-derived CDR1 and CDR2 are SGHVS and FQNEAQ. The length of the CDR3 is 16 residues. The DNA for the CDR3 is TGTGCCAGCAGCACCCGACAGGCCAACCGCAATCAGCCCCAGCATTTT. It encodes CASSTRQANRNQPQHF.

A word on this clonotype: This may come from a read error, since a much larger clone is one base off. The chain links TRBV20-1 to TRBJ1-5; D uncertain. Per the germline V gene, CDR1 is DFQATT and CDR2 is SNEGSKA (reference sequence). The CDR3 runs 15 residues. The chain's CDR3 is CSASFGSESNQPQDF. The CDR3 coding sequence is TGCAGTGCTAGTTTCGGGTCAGAGAGCAATCAGCCCCAGGATTTT.

This clonotype was detected many times. The chain carries TRBV2 and TRBJ1-2; D gene unclear. The CDR3 sequence is 12 residues long. Germline loops: CDR1 SNHLY, CDR2 FYNNEI. The ends were cut back, 4 bases at V and 4 bases at J, with 7 bases in the middle. CDR3 amino acids: CASSGEFYGYTF. In nucleotides, the CDR3 is TGTGCCAGCAGTGGAGAGTTCTATGGCTACACCTTC. The full variable domain, rest sourced from reference TRBV2 and TRBJ1-2, is EPEVTQTPSHQVTQMGQEVILRCVPISNHLYFYWYRQILGQKVEFLVSFYNNEISEKSEIFDDQFSVERPDGSNFTLKIRSTKLEDSAMYFCASSGEFYGYTFGSGTRLTVV.

In its sample, this clonotype was seen many times. CDR3 in amino acids: CSARKRSRYYEQYF. CDR3 nucleotide sequence: TGCAGTGCTAGGAAGAGGTCCAGGTACTACGAGCAGTACTTC. V gene TRBV20-1 combines with J gene TRBJ2-7; no clear D. CDR3 length equals 14 residues. CDR1 is DFQATT, CDR2 SNEGSKA, per germline (reference sequence). V gave up 3 bases and J gave up 3 bases, with 15 bases separating them.

As to this clonotype: A read error may explain this, as a much larger clone is one base away. The J gene is TRBJ2-3, the V gene TRBV7-6, with D perhaps matching TRBD2 (7 bases). The V end lost 4 bases, the J end lost 1 base, and 21 bases lay between the germline ends. The CDR3 is made up of 18 amino acids. The germline gives CDR1 SGHVS, CDR2 FNYEAQ. In DNA, the CDR3 is TGTGCCAGCAGCTACGGGACACTTTACGGGGGGCGCACAGATACGCAGTATTTT. Encoded protein: CASSYGTLYGGRTDTQYF.

The table lists this clonotype with many counts. The CDR3 spells CATSSGQGQNIQYF. Written as DNA, the CDR3 is TGTGCCACGAGTTCCGGACAGGGCCAAAACATTCAGTACTTC. The J gene is TRBJ2-4, the V gene TRBV24-1, with 8 positions matching TRBD1. Trimming took 10 bases from V and 5 from J; bases not matched to a gene: 9. This CDR3 is built from 14 residues. Germline lookup yields CDR1 KGHDR and CDR2 SFDVKD.

This clonotype was seen repeatedly, ten times or more. V gene TRBV3-1 combines with J gene TRBJ1-1, with D possibly being TRBD1 (5 bases). Germline CDR1 LGHDT, CDR2 YNNKEL (reference sequence). The CDR3 sequence is 13 residues long. V dropped 4 bases and J dropped 3 bases, with 9 bases sitting between them. CDR3 sequence: CASSPEGDTEAFF. The CDR3 nucleotides are TGTGCCAGCAGCCCTGAAGGGGACACTGAAGCTTTCTTT.

Comment on this clonotype: A read error may account for a junction end that differs from germline. This chain uses TRBV12-3 or TRBV12-4 with TRBJ2-3, with D unclear. The CDR3 covers 14 residues. Here the CDR3 DNA reads TGCGCCAGCAGCCTCCGGTTGAGCACAGATGCGCAGTATTTT. Protein sequence: CASSLRLSTDAQYF.

This clonotype was detected ten times or more. V is TRBV28 and J is TRBJ2-7, with 10 bases aligning to TRBD1. CDR1 and CDR2 from the germline V gene are MDHEN and SYDVKM. The CDR3 is 15 amino acids. V trimming: 5 bases; J trimming: 3 bases; junction bases outside the gene matches: 7. CDR3: CASSLVGTGDYEQYF. DNA of the CDR3: TGTGCCAGCAGTCTCGTCGGGACAGGGGACTACGAGCAGTACTTC.

This clonotype was seen many times. The J gene is TRBJ2-7, the V gene TRBV6-1, with D perhaps TRBD2 (6 bases). Germline V gene lookup returns CDR1 MNHNS and CDR2 SASEGT. The V and J ends lost 6 bases and 3 bases respectively, with 21 bases between them. This CDR3 comprises 16 residues. The CDR3 coding sequence is TGTGCCAGCAGAACCTCCCGACTAGGAGGAGGCTACGAGCAGTACTTC. This translates into CASRTSRLGGGYEQYF.